This T cell receptor beta chain was profiled in a study of early T cells in non-severe SARS-CoV-2 infection (dated by TCRdb to the early 2020s). Regarding the complete study: TCR sequencing used bulk RNA from unsorted whole blood, so alpha and beta chains could not be paired.

This clonotype came up many times. Its antigen remains undetermined. Base quality data are lacking; no much larger clone is found one base away. A case-control design nested within a healthcare worker cohort in London, UK, was used, with weekly nasopharyngeal swab PCR tests and blood sampling performed. Between 23 and 31 March 2020, the week of the UK lockdown, healthcare workers were enrolled and then followed up weekly for as long as 16 weeks. The CDR1 and CDR2 encoded by the germline V gene are ENHRY and SYGVKD. The CDR3 measures 12 amino acids from cysteine to phenylalanine. CDR3 DNA only is kept here, 36 bases in frame from base 1. V loses 6 bases of germline sequence and J loses 4 bases, and the interval between the two ends is 8 bases. General findings and caveats noted by the study authors: VDJdb matching was skewed toward anti-spike CD8 responses and likely underestimated virus-specific expansions by missing private and CD4 specificities.

The library was obtained by 5' RACE. Data came from a NextSeq 500. In the TCR library protocol, unique molecular identifiers were attached to individual cDNA molecules to correct for PCR bias and sequencing error. Both TCR alpha and beta chains were sequenced, and tight co-correlation was observed between alpha and beta sequence abundances in each sample. As for the original processing: Decombinator V4 was used to perform V gene, J gene and CDR3 annotation of TCR sequences. TCRs were defined as expanded if a significant change between any two time points was detected under a Poisson model with p below 0.0001. TCR abundances were normalised to the total number of TCRs sequenced per sample and were expressed as counts per million. MAIT TCRs were defined by TRAV1-2 paired with TRAJ12, TRAJ20 or TRAJ33, and iNKT TCRs by TRAV10 paired with TRAJ18. A search of VDJdb, accessed on 1 November 2021, was run for TCRs annotated to CMV, EBV and SARS-CoV-2, with TCRs annotated for multiple antigens excluded. The raw public reads went through TCRdb reprocessing: fastp at Q25, MiXCR clone calling, in-frame beta chains kept. Rows merge per CDR3 protein into single entries with the most common DNA and genes. TCRdb assigned the V and J calls; the authors' analysis was not used. The sample table lists 50,000 to 70,000 distinct CDR3 sequences, roughly a tenth of them with a count of one. The ten largest clones capture around 8.3% of the sample.

The chain was built from TRBV10-3 and TRBJ2-3, with the D call perhaps TRBD1 or TRBD2, as 5 bases match in each case. The TCR originated in an adult who was a healthcare worker with PCR-confirmed SARS-CoV-2 infection or an uninfected control (not recorded which). Input material: whole blood. CDR3 reads: CAISRDPDTQYF. The DNA sequence is as follows: TGTGCCATCAGCAGGGACCCAGATACGCAGTATTTT.